This T cell receptor (beta chain) comes out of a study of T-cell memory formation after mild COVID-19. The ends were cut back, 1 base at V and 2 bases at J, with 8 bases in the middle. CDR1 LGHDT and CDR2 YNNKEL come from the germline V gene (reference sequence). This CDR3 has 14 residues. In regard to this clonotype: What it binds is unknown.

Constant-segment primers were used for 5'RACE, and the resulting TCR alpha and TCR beta cDNA libraries carried sample barcodes and UMIs. TCRdb reanalysed the 5' RACE reads using MiXCR and keeps one entry per CDR3 protein. The sample has more than 6,000 distinct CDR3 sequences; around 18% are singletons. Overall study findings and caveats: Some responding clones appeared in pre-infection memory, suggesting cross-reactive memory joined. Second-wave clones reaching peak frequency on day 37 lacked confirmed SARS-CoV-2 specificity.

Sequences were obtained from PBMCs or a T cell subset sorted from them (not recorded which). The V call is TRBV3-1, the J call TRBJ2-5; no firm D call. The clonotype was recovered from an adult woman who had mild COVID-19 (a few samples of this study predate the infection). Cell type and time point are not known. The CDR3 loop is CASSQGIRQETQYF. DNA of the CDR3: TGTGCCAGCAGCCAAGGTATTAGACAAGAGACCCAGTACTTC.